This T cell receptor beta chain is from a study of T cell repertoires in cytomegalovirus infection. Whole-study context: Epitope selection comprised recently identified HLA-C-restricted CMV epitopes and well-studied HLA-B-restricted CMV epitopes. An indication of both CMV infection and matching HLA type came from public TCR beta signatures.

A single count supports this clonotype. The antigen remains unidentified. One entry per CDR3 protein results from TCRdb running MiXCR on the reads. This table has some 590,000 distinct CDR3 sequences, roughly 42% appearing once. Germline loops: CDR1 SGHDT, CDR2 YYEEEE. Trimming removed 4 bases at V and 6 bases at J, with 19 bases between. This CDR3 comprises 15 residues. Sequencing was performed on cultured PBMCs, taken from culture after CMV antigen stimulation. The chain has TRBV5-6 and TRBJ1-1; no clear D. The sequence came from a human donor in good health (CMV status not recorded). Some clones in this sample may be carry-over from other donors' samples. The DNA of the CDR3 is TGTGCCAGCAGCAAAGGACGGAGTACGATGTCTGAAGCTTTCTTT. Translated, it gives CASSKGRSTMSEAFF.